A selection of T cell receptor beta chains follows, all from one sample in a study of beta chain features in type 1 diabetes. Sequencing used immunoSEQ multiplex PCR; TCRdb keeps in-frame clones, though not all of them. The profile shows 120,000 to 150,000 clones, roughly 53% of them singletons. Sequenced material: Tregs from blood. These receptors were collected from a man aged 18 to 30 in good health. CDR3s include the opening cysteine and the closing phenylalanine or tryptophan. The D gene is left open where the match is weak. Clone size is given for some rows only: seen once, a few or many times, or a class if the clone is expanded.

size	V	D	J	DNA	CDR3
few	TRBV7-3	-	TRBJ2-2	TGTGCCAGCAGCTTATGGCAGGGGTCCGGGGAGCTGTTTTTT	CASSLWQGSGELFF
-	TRBV7-2	TRBD2	TRBJ2-7	TGTGCCAGCAGCTCGAGACTAGCGGGGGCCCAAAAACGTTACGAGCAGTACTTC	CASSSRLAGAQKRYEQYF
-	TRBV9	TRBD2	TRBJ2-1	TGTGCCAGTTCCCGCGGGGGGCGCGGAGCTTACAATGAGCAGTTCTTC	CASSRGGRGAYNEQFF
few	TRBV28	-	TRBJ1-1	TGTGCCAGCAGGCTACAGGGTGGGTGGAGAGCTTTCTTT	CASRLQGGWRAFF
few	TRBV5-5	TRBD1	TRBJ1-1	TGTGCCAGCAGCTCTACGACAGGGGGCACTGAAGCTTTCTTT	CASSSTTGGTEAFF
-	TRBV4-1	-	TRBJ2-1	TGCGCCAGCAGCCAAGATTCGGGGACTGTTACCTACAATGAGCAGTTCTTC	CASSQDSGTVTYNEQFF
-	TRBV7-9	TRBD1	TRBJ1-2	TGTGCCAGCAGTTTAACAGGGGTCTACACCTTC	CASSLTGVYTF
-	TRBV7-9	-	TRBJ1-2	TGTGCCAGCACTCCCATGGGGGCTTCCTATGGCTACACCTTC	CASTPMGASYGYTF
-	TRBV18	-	TRBJ1-4	TGTGCCAGCTCACCCACCGGGAGCCGTAATGAAAAACTGTTTTTT	CASSPTGSRNEKLFF
few	TRBV29-1	-	TRBJ1-5	TGCAGCGTTGAAGACGGGGCGGGACAGCCCCAGCATTTT	CSVEDGAGQPQHF
-	TRBV6-6	TRBD2	TRBJ2-3	TGTGCCAGCAAAGGGACTAGCGGGCAAATCACAGATACGCAGTATTTT	CASKGTSGQITDTQYF
-	TRBV7-2	TRBD1	TRBJ1-2	TGTGCCAGCAGCCTTACTAGGACAGGTCCGGGCTACACCTTC	CASSLTRTGPGYTF
medium-sized	TRBV7-9	-	TRBJ2-3	TGTGCCAGCAGCCCTCGGAGATACCCCACAGATACGCAGTATTTT	CASSPRRYPTDTQYF
-	TRBV28	-	TRBJ1-6	TGTGCCAGCAGTTTGTTGGGGGGATTCGATCATTCACCCCTCCACTTT	CASSLLGGFDHSPLHF
-	TRBV6-5	-	TRBJ1-4	TGTGCCAGCACTACCACCAGGGGTGGTGAAAAACTGTTTTTT	CASTTTRGGEKLFF
few	TRBV10-3	TRBD2	TRBJ2-1	TGTGCCATCAGTGGTCGGGAGGGGGTCGAGCAGTTCTTC	CAISGREGVEQFF